This TCR beta chain was documented in a study of shared clonotypes between healthy human individuals. Findings and caveats of the study: The sharing of 4.5% to 5% of naive CD4 clonotypes was seen across several donors. Shared clonotypes across all four donors exceeded non-shared ones in generation probability.

Into CD45RA+ naive and CD45RA-negative memory subsets, the CD4+ cells were split. Some clones are missing from TCRdb's copy, which holds only in-frame ones; the method was immunoSEQ multiplex PCR. The sample holds under 750,000 clones, about two thirds seen once. This CDR3 region has 16 residues. Germline assignment: CDR1 MDHEN and CDR2 SYDVKM. V shed 5 bases, J shed 12 bases, and the junction held 17 bases outside the gene matches. On this clone: Its matching antigen is unknown.

Material for sequencing was memory CD4+ T cells sorted from blood. The subset was: CD45RA-negative fraction. The chain combines TRBV28 with TRBJ1-5, with 9 bases identical to TRBD1. The receptor was isolated from a woman between 25 and 40 years old in good health. As DNA, the CDR3 is TGTGCCAGCAGTCGCCGGACAGGGGCTGGGGTTCGGTTCCAGCATTTT. This encodes CASSRRTGAGVRFQHF.